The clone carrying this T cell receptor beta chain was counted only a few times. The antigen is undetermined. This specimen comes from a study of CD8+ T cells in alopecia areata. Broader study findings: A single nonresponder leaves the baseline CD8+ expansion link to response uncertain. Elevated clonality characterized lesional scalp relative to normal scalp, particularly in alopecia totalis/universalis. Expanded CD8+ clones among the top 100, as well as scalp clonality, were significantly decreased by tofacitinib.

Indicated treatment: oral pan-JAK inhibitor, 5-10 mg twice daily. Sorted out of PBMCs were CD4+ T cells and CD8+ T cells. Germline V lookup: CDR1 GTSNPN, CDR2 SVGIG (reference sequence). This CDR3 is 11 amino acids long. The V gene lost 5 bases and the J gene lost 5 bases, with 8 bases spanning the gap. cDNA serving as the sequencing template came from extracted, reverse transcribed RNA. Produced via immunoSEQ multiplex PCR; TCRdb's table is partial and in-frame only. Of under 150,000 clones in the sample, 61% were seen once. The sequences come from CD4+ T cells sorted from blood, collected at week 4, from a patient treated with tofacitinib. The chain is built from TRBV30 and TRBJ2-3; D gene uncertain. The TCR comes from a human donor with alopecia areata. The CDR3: CAWEDQDTQYF. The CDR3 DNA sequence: TGTGCCTGGGAGGACCAAGATACGCAGTATTTT.